Each of the 13 T cell receptor beta chains below was sequenced from the same sample in a study of blood T cells in healthy people across ages (dated by TCRdb to between 2014 and 2016). The library came from 5' RACE. Sequenced on an Illumina HiSeq 2500. A second PCR of roughly 7 to 12 cycles was performed with a sample-barcoded 5' primer and a J-beta primer mix. The public sequencing data were trimmed at Q25 with fastp and processed into clonotypes with MiXCR by TCRdb, which kept only in-frame beta chains. CDR3 protein sequences are deduplicated, and each keeps its most common genes and DNA. This sample holds 910,000 or so distinct CDR3 sequences; 51% were observed only once. The ten largest account for around 21% of the sample. Sequences were obtained from blood. The source of these receptors is an older woman in good health.

The chain links TRBV5-1 to TRBJ2-3; D is perhaps TRBD2 (6 bases). The CDR3 loop spans 16 amino acids. V lost 3 bases, J lost 4 bases, and 18 bases lay in between. Germline-derived CDR1 and CDR2 are SGHRS and YFSETQ. CDR3 amino acids: CASSSGLLGLPDTQYF. DNA of the CDR3: TGCGCCAGCAGCTCGGGACTCCTTGGGTTGCCAGATACGCAGTATTTT.

Only a few counts were recorded for this clonotype. The V and J genes are TRBV29-1 and TRBJ2-7; D might be TRBD1 (6 bases). From germline, CDR1 is SQVTM and CDR2 ANQGSEA. The V end lost 5 bases, the J end lost 3 bases, and 11 bases lay between the germline ends. The CDR3 runs 12 residues. CDR3 loop: CSVSTGNYEQYF. The CDR3 nucleotides read TGCAGCGTTTCGACAGGAAACTACGAGCAGTACTTC.

Remarks on this clonotype: A much larger clone differs from this one at a single base, so this may be a read error. The DNA is left out, because the CDR3 cannot be placed on it with certainty; the CDR3 is given as TCRdb lists it. This chain's CDR3 is CASSPVGSGSKNIEYF. The genes are TRBV19 and TRBJ2-7; no check of the table's D call, TRBD2, against the DNA was made. CDR1 and CDR2 (germline): LNHDA, SQIVND (reference sequence). The CDR3 has 16 amino acids, counting both end residues.

J is TRBJ2-5 and V is TRBV18; 8 bases map to TRBD1. Germline loops: CDR1 KGHSH, CDR2 LQKENI. The CDR3 loop spans 13 amino acids. V gave up 4 bases and J gave up 5 bases; unmatched junction bases: 3. The DNA for the CDR3 is TGTGCCAGCTCACGGCGGGACAGGGAGACCCAGTACTTC. It codes for CASSRRDRETQYF.

The V call is TRBV29-1, the J call TRBJ1-1, with D unclear. The CDR3 spans 11 residues. The germline V and J ends were trimmed by 4 bases and 4 bases, with 7 bases remaining between them. The V gene's germline CDR1 is SQVTM and CDR2 ANQGSEA. The CDR3 sequence is CSVVWGTEAFF. CDR3 nucleotide sequence: TGCAGCGTTGTTTGGGGCACTGAAGCTTTCTTT.

This clonotype appeared a few times. The V call is TRBV9, the J call TRBJ2-3; D may be TRBD1 or TRBD2 (5 bases each). There are 13 residues in the CDR3. V lost 3 bases and J lost 6, with 11 bases in between. Looked up from germline, CDR1 is SGDLS and CDR2 is YYNGEE. The CDR3 sequence is CASSAPWGDTQYF. The CDR3 DNA sequence: TGTGCCAGCAGCGCCCCATGGGGGGATACGCAGTATTTT. Full variable domain (remainder filled in from reference TRBV9 and TRBJ2-3): DSGVTQTPKHLITATGQRVTLRCSPRSGDLSVYWYQQSLDQGLQFLIQYYNGEERAKGNILERFSAQQFPDLHSELNLSSLELGDSALYFCASSAPWGDTQYFGPGTRLTVL.

This clonotype has more than one count but fewer than ten. V usage is TRBV7-2 and J usage is TRBJ2-1; 7 bases agree with TRBD1. J was trimmed by 3 bases and V by 3 bases; bases with no gene match: 5. Germline loops: CDR1 SGHTA, CDR2 FQGNSA. The length of the CDR3 is 15 residues. The CDR3 DNA reads TGTGCCAGCAGCTTGACAGGGTCGAACTACAATGAGCAGTTCTTC. Amino acids: CASSLTGSNYNEQFF. Full variable domain (missing parts from reference TRBV7-2 and TRBJ2-1): GAGVSQSPSNKVTEKGKDVELRCDPISGHTALYWYRQSLGQGLEFLIYFQGNSAPDKSGLPSDRFSAERTGGSVSTLTIQRTQQEDSAVYLCASSLTGSNYNEQFFGPGTRLTVL.

This clonotype was counted between two and nine times. This rearrangement joins TRBV5-1 to TRBJ2-7; 12 bases align to TRBD1. Germline V gives CDR1 SGHRS, CDR2 YFSETQ. Trimming removed 3 bases from V and 6 bases from J; junction bases left unmatched: 4. CDR3 length: 14 amino acids. CDR3 DNA sequence: TGCGCCAGCAGCTGGGACAGGGGGCGCACCGAGCAGTACTTC. This encodes CASSWDRGRTEQYF.

This chain joins TRBV2 and TRBJ2-4; D uncertain. This CDR3 is 14 amino acids long. CDR1 SNHLY and CDR2 FYNNEI come from the germline V gene. Trimming shortened V by 8 bases and J by 0 bases, and 11 bases separated the two germline ends. This CDR3 is CASDTKLAKNIQYF. The CDR3 DNA reads as TGTGCCAGCGACACTAAACTAGCCAAAAACATTCAGTACTTC.

This clonotype was observed a handful of times. The rearrangement links TRBV12-3 or TRBV12-4 to TRBJ2-5; 8 bases align to TRBD2. The CDR3 runs to 17 residues. V lost 2 bases and J lost 5; bases outside the gene matches: 13. The CDR3 DNA sequence: TGTGCCAGCAGTTTATCTCCAGCGGGAGTCTCCCGGGAGACCCAGTACTTC. Amino acid sequence: CASSLSPAGVSRETQYF.

The rearrangement joins TRBV7-2 to TRBJ1-1; 7 bases are a match to TRBD1. This CDR3 is 16 amino acids long. CDR1 and CDR2 from the germline V gene are SGHTA and FQGNSA. The V segment lost 6 bases and the J segment 1 base; nucleotides outside the gene matches: 11. The CDR3 sequence: CASSRQGGEGNTEAFF. The CDR3 coding sequence is TGTGCCAGCAGTCGACAGGGTGGAGAGGGGAACACTGAAGCTTTCTTT.

This chain's CDR3 is CASSPPSGGYIQYF. For the CDR3, the DNA is TGTGCCAGCAGCCCTCCTAGTGGGGGGTACATTCAGTACTTC. The rearrangement links TRBV11-2 to TRBJ2-4, with D perhaps matching TRBD2 (6 bases). Germline V CDR1 and CDR2: SGHAT, FQNNGV. This CDR3 is 14 amino acids long. Trimming took off 5 bases at V and 8 bases at J, with 16 bases between the two ends. Combining the CDR3 with reference TRBV11-2 and TRBJ2-4 gives the whole variable domain EAGVAQSPRYKIIEKRQSVAFWCNPISGHATLYWYQQILGQGPKLLIQFQNNGVVDDSQLPKDRFSAERLKGVDSTLKIQPAKLEDSAVYLCASSPPSGGYIQYFGAGTRLSVL.

J is TRBJ1-4 and V is TRBV7-8; D gene uncertain. Germline V gene lookup returns CDR1 SGHVS and CDR2 FQNEAQ. V lost 5 bases, J lost 5 bases, and 12 bases lay in between. This CDR3 region has 14 residues. CDR3 region: CASSQKRTNEKLFF. For the CDR3, the DNA is TGTGCCAGCAGCCAAAAACGGACGAATGAAAAACTGTTTTTT.